The 18 T cell receptor beta chains presented below share a single source sample, sequenced in a study of shared clonotypes between healthy human individuals. Sequencing was performed with immunoSEQ multiplex PCR; in TCRdb, only in-frame clones are kept and a portion is missing. This table has about 360,000 clones, 73% appearing once. What was sequenced was memory CD4+ T cells sorted from blood. This sample's subset: CD45RA-negative fraction. These receptors were taken from a man between 25 and 39 years old in good health.

The chain carries TRBV30 and TRBJ1-4; 8 bases are shared with TRBD1. The V gene's germline CDR1 is GTSNPN and CDR2 SVGIG (reference sequence). The V segment lost 3 bases and the J segment 7 bases; nucleotides outside the gene matches: 7. The CDR3 extends over 14 amino acids. The CDR3 nucleotides are TGTGCCTGGAGCTCTGTCAGGGGGCTTGAAAAACTGTTTTTT. This codes for CAWSSVRGLEKLFF.

In this sample, this clone turned up a few times. This chain connects TRBV15 to TRBJ2-3, with a tentative D call TRBD1 (6 bases). CDR1 and CDR2 from the germline V gene are LNHNV and YYDKDF (reference sequence). V was cut by 1 base and J by 6 bases, with 11 bases left in between. The CDR3 consists of 14 residues. The CDR3 is CATSRAQRGDTQYF. CDR3 in DNA: TGTGCCACCAGCAGAGCCCAAAGGGGGGATACGCAGTATTTT.

The gene calls are TRBV28 and TRBJ2-7; the D gene is possibly TRBD1 (6 bases). Trimming stripped 4 bases from V and 4 bases from J, with 17 bases between. Germline V gene sequence: CDR1 MDHEN, CDR2 SYDVKM. The CDR3 is 15 amino acids. CDR3 in amino acids: CASSSTGNGFYEQYF. CDR3 sequence (DNA): TGTGCCAGCAGTTCTACAGGGAACGGCTTTTACGAGCAGTACTTC.

The rearrangement joins TRBV2 to TRBJ2-5; a weak D match, TRBD1 (7 bases). This CDR3 is built from 13 residues. V lost 7 bases to trimming and J lost 10 bases, with 19 bases between them. Looked up from germline, CDR1 is SNHLY and CDR2 is FYNNEI. As DNA, the CDR3 is TGTGCCAGCACCAGGCAGGGGGGCGCTGGCCAGTACTTC. It translates to CASTRQGGAGQYF.

This clone has only a few counts. The chain joins TRBV14 to TRBJ2-1, with 8 bases aligning to TRBD2. Germline V gene sequence: CDR1 SGHDN, CDR2 FVKESK. The CDR3 covers 15 residues. V lost 1 base to trimming and J lost 7 bases; unmatched junction nucleotides: 6. DNA of the CDR3: TGTGCCAGCAGCCAAGTCCTAGCGGGCTCTAATGAGCAGTTCTTC. This sequence encodes CASSQVLAGSNEQFF.

This clone was observed a single time. The rearrangement links TRBV27 to TRBJ1-2; D is uncertain. The CDR3 contains 15 residues. Trimming took 5 bases from V and 4 from J, leaving 17 bases between them. Germline V gene lookup returns CDR1 MNHEY and CDR2 SMNVEV (reference sequence). This chain's CDR3 is CASSPTVSRGYGYTF. The CDR3, as DNA: TGTGCCAGCAGTCCAACAGTATCCCGTGGCTATGGCTACACCTTC.

This chain connects TRBV28 to TRBJ1-2; tentatively, D is TRBD1 (5 bases). The CDR3 runs 15 residues. Trimming stripped 5 bases from V and 8 bases from J, with 21 bases between. Germline CDR1 MDHEN, CDR2 SYDVKM. The chain's CDR3 is CASSPREPGLGGYTF. Written as DNA, the CDR3 is TGTGCCAGCAGTCCCAGGGAGCCGGGCCTGGGCGGCTACACCTTC.

V gene TRBV7-8 combines with J gene TRBJ2-7; the match to TRBD2 covers 7 bases. Germline V lookup: CDR1 SGHVS, CDR2 FQNEAQ. Unmatched junction bases numbered 13, after V lost 2 bases and J lost 9 bases. The CDR3 is 15 residues long. This chain's CDR3 is CASSLRGGRELVQYF. DNA for the CDR3: TGTGCCAGCAGCTTAAGGGGCGGGAGAGAACTCGTGCAGTACTTC.

The J gene is TRBJ2-1, the V gene TRBV6-8; no clear D. The CDR3 contains 15 residues. The germline V gene encodes CDR1 MNHGY and CDR2 SAAAGT. The ends were cut back, 9 bases at V and 0 bases at J, with 15 bases in the middle. In DNA, the CDR3 is TGTGCCAGAAGCGAAAACGGAGTCTCCTACAATGAGCAGTTCTTC. Translating it yields CARSENGVSYNEQFF.

This clone appeared a single time. V gene TRBV5-1 combines with J gene TRBJ2-3, with a weak D call TRBD2 (6 bases). The germline V and J ends were trimmed by 3 bases and 3 bases, with 14 bases remaining between them. The CDR3 is 15 amino acids. The germline gives CDR1 SGHRS, CDR2 YFSETQ. CDR3 sequence (DNA): TGCGCCAGCAGCTCGGGTGGGGGGAAGACAGATACGCAGTATTTT. Amino acid sequence: CASSSGGGKTDTQYF.

This chain links TRBV7-2 with TRBJ2-1, with D uncertain. The CDR3 contains 15 residues. Trimming took 1 base from V and 1 from J, leaving 8 bases between them. In germline, CDR1 is SGHTA, CDR2 FQGNSA. As DNA, the CDR3 is TGTGCCAGCAGCTTAGACTCTCAGTCCTACAATGAGCAGTTCTTC. Its protein product is CASSLDSQSYNEQFF. The full variable domain, its missing parts supplied by reference TRBV7-2 and TRBJ2-1, is GAGVSQSPSNKVTEKGKDVELRCDPISGHTALYWYRQSLGQGLEFLIYFQGNSAPDKSGLPSDRFSAERTGGSVSTLTIQRTQQEDSAVYLCASSLDSQSYNEQFFGPGTRLTVL.

This chain connects TRBV18 to TRBJ2-4; 12 bases agree with TRBD1. The CDR3 covers 15 residues. Germline-derived CDR1 and CDR2 are KGHSH and LQKENI. V shed 6 bases, J shed 6 bases, and the junction held 6 bases outside the gene matches. CDR3 coding DNA: TGTGCCAGCTCCCCGCGGGACAGGGGGCCAAACATTCAGTACTTC. Translating gives CASSPRDRGPNIQYF.

This clone appeared a single time. The gene calls are TRBV18 and TRBJ1-1, with D unclear. The CDR3 is 13 amino acids. V lost 4 bases and J lost 1, with 7 bases in between. The germline gives CDR1 KGHSH, CDR2 LQKENI. CDR3 nucleotide sequence: TGTGCCAGCTCACTCGACGGGAACACTGAAGCTTTCTTT. This gives the protein CASSLDGNTEAFF.

The rearrangement joins TRBV29-1 to TRBJ2-7, with 10 positions matching TRBD1. From germline, CDR1 is SQVTM and CDR2 ANQGSEA. V shed 4 bases and J 2 bases; nucleotides not matched to a gene: 8. The CDR3 extends over 15 amino acids. The chain's CDR3 is CSVGPSDRGPYEQYF. The CDR3 bases are TGCAGCGTTGGGCCCTCAGACAGGGGGCCCTACGAGCAGTACTTC.

The rearrangement uses TRBV7-9 and TRBJ2-5, with 9 bases aligning to TRBD1. Looked up from germline, CDR1 is SEHNR and CDR2 is FQNEAQ (reference sequence). J lost 2 bases, V lost 0 bases, and 7 bases had no gene match. CDR3 length: 17 amino acids. CDR3 coding DNA: TGTGCCAGCAGCTTAGCCCGAGGGACAGGGTGGCAAGAGACCCAGTACTTC. It yields the protein CASSLARGTGWQETQYF.

A few counts support this clone. The chain links TRBV4-3 to TRBJ1-6; D might be TRBD1 (6 bases). CDR1 and CDR2 from the germline V gene are LGHNA and YSLEER. This CDR3 is built from 15 residues. V was clipped by 3 bases and J by 7 bases, with 13 bases between them. The CDR3 spells CASSQGAGQNSPLHF. CDR3 in DNA: TGCGCCAGCAGCCAGGGGGCGGGCCAAAATTCACCCCTCCACTTT.

The V and J genes are TRBV4-3 and TRBJ2-1; 8 bases are shared with TRBD1. J gave up 4 bases and V 0 bases, and 8 bases lay outside the gene matches. CDR1 LGHNA and CDR2 YSLEER come from the germline V gene. The CDR3 runs to 17 residues. Here the CDR3 reads CASSQENRGALYNEQFF. The CDR3 DNA sequence: TGCGCCAGCAGCCAAGAAAACAGGGGGGCATTGTACAATGAGCAGTTCTTC.

This clone was recorded at least ten times. The gene calls are TRBV4-2 and TRBJ1-5; 9 nucleotides align to TRBD1. Trimming took 0 bases from V and 4 from J; bases not matched to a gene: 1. This CDR3 has 15 amino acids. Germline lookup yields CDR1 LGHNA and CDR2 YNFKEQ. CDR3 nucleotides: TGTGCCAGCAGCCAAGATGGACAGGGGAATCAGCCCCAGCATTTT. Amino acid sequence: CASSQDGQGNQPQHF.